This entry features one T cell receptor (beta chain) sequence. Its antigen is unknown. The CDR3 extends over 15 amino acids. Germline assignment: CDR1 MNHEY and CDR2 SMNVEV (reference sequence). The germline V and J ends were trimmed by 3 bases and 1 base, with 12 bases remaining between them. What was sequenced were expressed TCRB transcripts, since all of the isolated RNA had been reverse transcribed. This table comes from immunoSEQ multiplex PCR, and its TCRdb copy is limited to in-frame clones, with some not included. The sample has 35,000 to 50,000 clones, roughly 45% seen once; the top ten hold more than 0.2%. This specimen comes from a study of beta chain features in type 1 diabetes. Study-level results: Cells expressing TCR highly could be over-represented by cDNA sequencing. There were fewer insertions and more deletions at the VDJ junctions of type 1 diabetes patients.

Heparinised blood was drawn once per donor, averaging approximately 0.12 L. It was via CD45RO/CCR7/CD25/CD127/CD95/CD27 that CD4+ naive, central memory, regulatory and stem cell-like memory cells were sorted. The sequence came from a woman aged 25 to 45 in good health. The chain carries TRBV27 and TRBJ2-5; a weak D match, TRBD2 (6 bases). Sequenced sample: stem cell memory CD4+ T cells from blood. CDR3: CASSFNSGSQETQYF. The CDR3 DNA is TGTGCCAGCAGTTTCAATAGCGGAAGCCAAGAGACCCAGTACTTC.